Below, one T cell receptor beta chain is given with its context. Its antigen specificity is not known. The CDR3 goes on 3 residues after the read ends, and that part is filled in from the germline J gene. This sample is part of a study of T cells in women clearing cervical HPV infection (dated by TCRdb to 2017 to 2018). Broadly, across the study: The cases were 20 to 25 women with histologically confirmed HPV16-related CIN3 or worse, and 2 of those women had invasive cancers. Controls were 25 or so women whose single incident HPV16 infection cleared within 12 months without precancer or cancer developing. Blood from cases was collected at the visit at which the lesion was first identified, whereas blood from controls was collected once infection was no longer detected. For cases, the median interval between lesion detection and blood sampling was approximately 150 days, with an interquartile range of roughly 90 to 200 days. Since HLA typing was available for only a few women, HLA type could not be ruled out as a confounder. Nested within Costa Rica's Guanacaste HPV Natural History Study, an exploratory proof-of-principle case-control study compared TCR repertoires across cervical HPV16 outcomes. Cases and controls were matched on year of sample collection and on age within five years. Cases had a median age of around 34 years compared with 38 to 40 for controls, and baseline characteristics showed no significant differences between the groups. In the parent cohort, 10,049 women aged 18 or older were enrolled in Guanacaste, Costa Rica, during about 1992 to 1994 and then followed for roughly seven years. Quality controls consisted of five blinded duplicates per group, for a total of approximately 60 samples made up of some 50 participants and about ten replicates.

The full study reports these points: The cross-sectional design could not show whether associations preceded infection or resulted from it; effector/memory subsets and HPV-specific T cells were not isolated. Cases were distinguished from controls with an estimated AUC of approximately 0.8 by random forest classifiers combining richness and V gene abundances. TRBV6-7 relative abundance was lower in cases than in controls (roughly 0.12% versus 0.17%; Bonferroni P = 0.0008). Because the number of T cells per sample was unknown, the richness differences could reflect varying T-cell content rather than repertoire biology. CIN3+ cases had significantly higher TCR repertoire richness than controls across sequencing depths, but evenness did not differ between the groups.

The cysteine opens and the phenylalanine closes a CDR3 of 16 amino acids. The CDR3 was read in part: 39 bases, with the frame set at base 1. CDR1 and CDR2, looked up from the germline V gene (reference sequence), are LNHDA and SQIVND. Using the immunoSEQ assay, multiplex PCR amplified TCR beta CDR3 regions from an average of approximately 1,200 ng of genomic DNA per sample. To correct primer bias, the assay used a complete synthetic TCR repertoire to set an amplification baseline. The amplicons were sequenced using the Illumina platform. The authors' analysis ran thus. Sequence errors were corrected by clustering with frequency ratios and a modified nearest-neighbor algorithm, and the sequences were then analyzed in the immunoSEQ Analyzer using IMGT gene definitions. At each rarefaction depth, TCR richness and evenness were averaged over 20 rarefaction repeats, and samples with fewer sequences than the depth were excluded. Wilcoxon rank sum tests with FDR correction were used to compare V, D and J gene relative abundances between the groups. Blinded duplicates gave an intraclass correlation of approximately 96% for TCR richness and an average of approximately 83% across under 75 gene segments. TCRdb mirrors the immuneACCESS table, restricted to in-frame sequences. Some clones are absent from its copies; in checked studies, under half trace to an unresolved V gene, and the reason for the others is unknown. V and J calls and clone size are copied from that table; D and trimming were computed from the DNA. In this sample's table one finds around 35,000 clones. Approximately 1.5% of the sample goes to the ten largest clones.

Every participant had a single incident cervical HPV16 infection, and women with prevalent HPV16 infections were excluded. Cervical HPV DNA was detected by MY09/MY11 PCR, and genotyping was performed by dot-blot hybridization. Roughly 14 mL of heparinized blood was centrifuged, after which the buffy coat was aliquoted, frozen at -30 degrees C, and then stored at -80 degrees C. Genomic DNA was extracted from buffy coat specimens using QIAGEN kits. This clonotype was obtained from a woman aged 18 to 75 with a cervical HPV16 infection that either progressed to CIN3+ or cleared (not recorded which). The sequencing sample was made of blood buffy coat. The rearranged chain carries TRBV19 and TRBJ1-2; a tentative D match to TRBD1 spans 5 bases. The CDR3 reads CASSVTGTNWGDDYTF. The sequenced part of the CDR3 DNA is TGTGCCAGTAGTGTAACCGGGACGAACTGGGGGGACGAC.